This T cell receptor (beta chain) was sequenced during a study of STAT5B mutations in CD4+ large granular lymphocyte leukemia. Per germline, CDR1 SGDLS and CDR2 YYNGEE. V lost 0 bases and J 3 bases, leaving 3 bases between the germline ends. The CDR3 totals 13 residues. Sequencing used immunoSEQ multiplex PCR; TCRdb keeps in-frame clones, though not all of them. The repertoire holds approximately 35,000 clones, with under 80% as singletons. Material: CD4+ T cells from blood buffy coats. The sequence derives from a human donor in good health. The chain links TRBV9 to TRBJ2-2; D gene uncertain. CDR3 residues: CASSVVDTGELFF. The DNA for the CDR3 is TGTGCCAGCAGCGTAGTTGACACCGGGGAGCTGTTTTTT.